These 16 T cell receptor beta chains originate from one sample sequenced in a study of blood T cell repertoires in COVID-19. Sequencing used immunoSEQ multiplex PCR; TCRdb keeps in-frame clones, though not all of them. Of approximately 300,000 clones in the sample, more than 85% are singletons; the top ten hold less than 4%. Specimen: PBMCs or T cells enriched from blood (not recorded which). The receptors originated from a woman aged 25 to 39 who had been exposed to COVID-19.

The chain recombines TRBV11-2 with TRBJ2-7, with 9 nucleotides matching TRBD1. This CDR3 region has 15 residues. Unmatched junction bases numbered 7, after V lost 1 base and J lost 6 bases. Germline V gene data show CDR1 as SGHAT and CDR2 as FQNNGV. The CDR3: CASSLGVTGGGEQYF. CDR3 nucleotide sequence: TGTGCCAGCAGCTTAGGGGTAACAGGGGGCGGCGAGCAGTACTTC.

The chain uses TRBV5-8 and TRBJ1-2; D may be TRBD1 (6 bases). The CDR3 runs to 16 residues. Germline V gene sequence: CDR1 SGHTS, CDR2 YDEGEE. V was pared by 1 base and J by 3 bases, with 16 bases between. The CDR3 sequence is CASSLFQGMMHYGYTF. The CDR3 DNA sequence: TGTGCCAGCAGCTTGTTCCAGGGGATGATGCACTATGGCTACACCTTC. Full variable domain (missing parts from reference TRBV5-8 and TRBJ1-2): EAGVTQSPTHLIKTRGQQATLRCSPISGHTSVYWYQQALGLGLQFLLWYDEGEERNRGNFPPRFSGRQFPNYSSELNVNALELEDSALYLCASSLFQGMMHYGYTFGSGTRLTVV.

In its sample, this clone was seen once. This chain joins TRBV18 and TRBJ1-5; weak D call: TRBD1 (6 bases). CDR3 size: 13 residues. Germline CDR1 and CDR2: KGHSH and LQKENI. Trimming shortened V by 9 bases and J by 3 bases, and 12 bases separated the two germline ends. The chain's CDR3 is CASQGDINQPQHF. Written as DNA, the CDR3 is TGTGCCAGTCAAGGGGACATCAATCAGCCCCAGCATTTT.

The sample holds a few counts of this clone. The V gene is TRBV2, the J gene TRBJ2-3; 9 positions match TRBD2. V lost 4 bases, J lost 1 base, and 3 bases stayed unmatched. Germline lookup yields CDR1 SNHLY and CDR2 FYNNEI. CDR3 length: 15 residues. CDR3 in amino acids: CASSVAGGRTDTQYF. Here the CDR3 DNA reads TGTGCCAGCAGTGTCGCGGGGGGGCGCACAGATACGCAGTATTTT.

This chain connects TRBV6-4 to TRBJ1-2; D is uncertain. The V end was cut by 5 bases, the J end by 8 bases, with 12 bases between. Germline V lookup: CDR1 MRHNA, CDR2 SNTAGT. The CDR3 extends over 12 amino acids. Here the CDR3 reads CASSHQTGGYTF. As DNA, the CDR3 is TGTGCCAGCAGTCATCAGACTGGGGGCTACACCTTC.

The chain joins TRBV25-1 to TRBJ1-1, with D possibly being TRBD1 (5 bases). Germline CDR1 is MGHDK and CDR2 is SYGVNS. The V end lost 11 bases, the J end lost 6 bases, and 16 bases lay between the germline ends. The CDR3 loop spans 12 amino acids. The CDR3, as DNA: TGTGCCTCCCGCGGGGGTCCCCCTGAAGCTTTCTTT. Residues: CASRGGPPEAFF. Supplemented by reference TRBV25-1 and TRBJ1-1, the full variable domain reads EADIYQTPRYLVIGTGKKITLECSQTMGHDKMYWYQQDPGMELHLIHYSYGVNSTEKGDLSSESTVSRIRTEHFPLTLESARPSHTSQYLCASRGGPPEAFFGQGTRLTVV.

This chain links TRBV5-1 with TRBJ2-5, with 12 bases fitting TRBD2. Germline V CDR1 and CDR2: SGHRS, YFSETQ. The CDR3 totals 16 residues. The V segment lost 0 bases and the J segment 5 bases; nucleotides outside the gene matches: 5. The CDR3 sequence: CASSLGTSGAGETQYF. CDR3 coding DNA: TGCGCCAGCAGCTTGGGGACTAGCGGGGCGGGGGAGACCCAGTACTTC.

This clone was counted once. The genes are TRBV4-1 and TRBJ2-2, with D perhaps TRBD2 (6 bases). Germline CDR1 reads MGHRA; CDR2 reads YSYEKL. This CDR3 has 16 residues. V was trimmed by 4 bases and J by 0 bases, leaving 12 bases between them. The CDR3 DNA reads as TGCGCCAGCAGCCCGGCGGGGCCACCGAACACCGGGGAGCTGTTTTTT. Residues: CASSPAGPPNTGELFF.

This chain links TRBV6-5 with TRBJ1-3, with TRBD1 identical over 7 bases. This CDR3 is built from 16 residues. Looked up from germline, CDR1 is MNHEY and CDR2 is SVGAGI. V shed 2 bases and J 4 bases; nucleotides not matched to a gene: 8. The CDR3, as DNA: TGTGCCAGCAGTTACGGGATACCGGGACAGGGAAACACCATATATTTT. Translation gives CASSYGIPGQGNTIYF.

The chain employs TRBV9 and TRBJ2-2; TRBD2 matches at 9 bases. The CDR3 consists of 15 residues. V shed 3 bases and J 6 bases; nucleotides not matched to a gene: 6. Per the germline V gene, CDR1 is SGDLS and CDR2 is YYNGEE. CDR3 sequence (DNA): TGTGCCAGCAGCGGAGGGGCGGGGGGGTCCGGGGAGCTGTTTTTT. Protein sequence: CASSGGAGGSGELFF.

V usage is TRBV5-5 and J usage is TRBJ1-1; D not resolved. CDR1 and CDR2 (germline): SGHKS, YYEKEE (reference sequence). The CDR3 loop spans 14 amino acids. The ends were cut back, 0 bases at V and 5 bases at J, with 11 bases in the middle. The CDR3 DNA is TGTGCCAGCAGCTTGGGCGGGATCCAGACTGAAGCTTTCTTT. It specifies CASSLGGIQTEAFF.

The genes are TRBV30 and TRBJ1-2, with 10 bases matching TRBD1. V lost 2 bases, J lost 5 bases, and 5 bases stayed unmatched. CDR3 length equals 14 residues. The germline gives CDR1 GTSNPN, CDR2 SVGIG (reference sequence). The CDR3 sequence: CAWSRDRGRYGYTF. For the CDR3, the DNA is TGTGCCTGGAGTAGGGACAGGGGACGGTATGGCTACACCTTC.

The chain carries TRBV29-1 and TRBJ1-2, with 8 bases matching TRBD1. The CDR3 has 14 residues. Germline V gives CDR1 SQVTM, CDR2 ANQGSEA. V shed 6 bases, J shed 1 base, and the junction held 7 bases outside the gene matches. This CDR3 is CSVAPRGLNYGYTF. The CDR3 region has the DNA TGCAGCGTGGCCCCCAGGGGGCTTAACTATGGCTACACCTTC. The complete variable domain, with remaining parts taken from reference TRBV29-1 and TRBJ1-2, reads SAVISQKPSRDICQRGTSLTIQCQVDSQVTMMFWYRQQPGQSLTLIATANQGSEATYESGFVIDKFPISRPNLTFSTLTVSNMSPEDSSIYLCSVAPRGLNYGYTFGSGTRLTVV.

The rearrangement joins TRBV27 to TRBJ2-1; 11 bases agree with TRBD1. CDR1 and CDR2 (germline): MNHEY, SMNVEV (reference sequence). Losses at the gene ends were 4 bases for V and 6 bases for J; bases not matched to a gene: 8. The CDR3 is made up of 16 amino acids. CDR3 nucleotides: TGTGCCAGCAGTTCTCCCCGGGACAGGGGGATCAATGAGCAGTTCTTC. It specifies CASSSPRDRGINEQFF.

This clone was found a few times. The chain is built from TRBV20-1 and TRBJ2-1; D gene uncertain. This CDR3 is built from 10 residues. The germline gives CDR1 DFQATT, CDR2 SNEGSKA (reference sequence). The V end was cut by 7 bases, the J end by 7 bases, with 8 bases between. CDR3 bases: TGCAGTGTAGCCCGGAATGAGCAGTTCTTC. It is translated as CSVARNEQFF.

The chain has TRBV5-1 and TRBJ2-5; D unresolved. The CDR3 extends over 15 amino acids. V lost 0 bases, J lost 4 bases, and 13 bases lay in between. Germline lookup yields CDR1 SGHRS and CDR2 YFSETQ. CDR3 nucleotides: TGCGCCAGCAGCTTGGTACCGGTGGAGACAGAGACCCAGTACTTC. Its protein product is CASSLVPVETETQYF.